Listed here are 3 T cell receptor beta chains from one sample, sequenced in a study of blood T cell repertoires in COVID-19. Generated by immunoSEQ multiplex PCR, the TCRdb table keeps only in-frame clones and is missing some. Of roughly 300,000 clones in the sample, around nine tenths were seen once. Sequences were obtained from PBMCs or T cells enriched from blood (not recorded which). Receptors originate from a woman aged 25 to 39 who had recovered from COVID-19.

The chain combines TRBV7-8 with TRBJ2-5; possibly TRBD2 for D (6 bases). There are 15 residues in the CDR3. Deletions cut 1 base from V and 2 bases from J, with 11 bases between. The germline gives CDR1 SGHVS, CDR2 FQNEAQ. Here the CDR3 reads CASSLGGRRQETQYF. Written as DNA, the CDR3 is TGTGCCAGCAGCTTAGGTGGGAGGCGACAAGAGACCCAGTACTTC. The full variable domain, completed using reference TRBV7-8 and TRBJ2-5, is GAGVSQSPRYKVAKRGQDVALRCDPISGHVSLFWYQQALGQGPEFLTYFQNEAQLDKSGLPSDRFFAERPEGSVSTLKIQRTQQEDSAVYLCASSLGGRRQETQYFGPGTRLLVL.

V usage is TRBV5-1 and J usage is TRBJ2-7; TRBD2 agrees at 11 bases. J lost 1 base, V lost 5 bases, and 5 bases had no gene match. This CDR3 region has 15 residues. Germline lookup yields CDR1 SGHRS and CDR2 YFSETQ. CDR3 loop: CASRELAGESYEQYF. The CDR3 nucleotides read TGCGCCAGCAGAGAACTAGCGGGAGAGTCCTACGAGCAGTACTTC.

The chain carries TRBV28 and TRBJ1-6, with 7 bases lining up with TRBD1. From germline, CDR1 is MDHEN and CDR2 SYDVKM. The junction had 10 bases not matched to a gene; V was cut back by 7 bases and J by 10 bases. The CDR3 consists of 14 residues. CDR3 sequence: CASTLTGEGSPLHF. For the CDR3, the DNA is TGTGCCAGCACCCTAACAGGGGAAGGGTCACCCCTCCACTTT.